This T cell receptor beta chain was recorded in a study of T-cell reconstitution after alpha-beta-depleted transplantation in children (dated by TCRdb to 2016 to 2017). In terms of the full investigation: Using TCR repertoire profiling, the study followed T-cell immune reconstitution in a quantitative way in children after TCRalphabeta/CD19-depleted allogeneic hematopoietic cell transplantation.

Regarding this clonotype: Its antigen target is currently unknown. The input lacks base qualities; no much larger clone sits a single base away.

Libraries were made using PCR. Instrument on record: Illumina HiSeq 2500. TCR library preparation used molecular barcoding, with unique molecular identifiers applied to normalize quantification of the TCRbeta repertoire. TCRdb reanalyzed the raw reads on its own, using fastp at Q25 for trimming and MiXCR for clone calling, and kept in-frame beta chains. For every CDR3 protein sequence, its rows merge into one entry that carries the most common genes and DNA. The sample table records some 500,000 distinct CDR3 sequences; about 18% of these occur just once. Clones ranked in the top ten supply around 3.3% of the sample. This sequence was found in a human donor who donated a stem cell graft to a child with acute lymphoblastic leukemia. Sequences were derived from PBMCs from the stem cell graft donor, sampled from the stem cell graft.

The CDR3 loop reads CASGRPLAGEGYNEQFF. DNA sequence: TGTGCCAGCGGCCGACCTCTAGCGGGAGAGGGCTACAATGAGCAGTTCTTC. The V gene is TRBV5-6 and the J gene is TRBJ2-1, with 10 middle bases fitting TRBD2. There are 17 amino acids in the CDR3, from cysteine to phenylalanine inclusive. Just CDR3 DNA is preserved here, 51 bases in frame from base 1. At the junction V is shortened by 7 bases and J by 3 bases; bases outside the gene matches: 13. CDR1 and CDR2 are read off the germline V gene as SGHDT and YYEEEE. Supplemented by the reference TRBV5-6 and TRBJ2-1 proteins around the CDR3, the complete variable domain is DAGVTQSPTHLIKTRGQQVTLRCSPKSGHDTVSWYQQALGQGPQFIFQYYEEEERQRGNFPDRFSGHQFPNYSSELNVNALLLGDSALYLCASGRPLAGEGYNEQFFGPGTRLTVL.